Shown below are 18 T cell receptor beta chains from a single sample sequenced in a study of shared clonotypes between healthy human individuals (dated by TCRdb to 2018 to 2021). Library creation used the immunoSEQ multiplex PCR assay. TCRdb provides this immuneACCESS table in a form limited to in-frame rearrangements. Some clones are lacking; in checked studies, under half of them reflect an unresolved V gene, and why the rest are absent is not known. The sample data list millions of clones, and about 92% of these were observed just once. The ten top clones hold 0.39% of the sample. The sample comprised naive CD4+ T cells from PBMCs. According to the study, the label for this sample's cell subset or site signals: CD45RA+ positively selected. These receptors were obtained from a man between 18 and 35 years old in good health. Some clones in this sample may be carry-over from other donors' samples.

V is TRBV7-9 and J is TRBJ2-5; D possibly corresponds to TRBD1 (5 bases). This CDR3 has 15 residues. In germline, CDR1 is SEHNR, CDR2 FQNEAQ (reference sequence). V was trimmed by 4 bases and J by 6 bases, leaving 18 bases between them. CDR3 DNA sequence: TGTGCCAGCAGCTCAAGGGGTTTGAGTGGGCAGACCCAGTACTTC. Encoded protein: CASSSRGLSGQTQYF.

The rearrangement joins TRBV2 to TRBJ2-3; 8 positions match TRBD1. Per the germline V gene, CDR1 is SNHLY and CDR2 is FYNNEI. The CDR3 covers 16 residues. The V segment lost 9 bases and the J segment 2 bases; nucleotides outside the gene matches: 13. CDR3 bases: TGTGCCAGGAGGGTTGTTGGGACAGGATACACAGATACGCAGTATTTT. It translates to CARRVVGTGYTDTQYF.

This clone was recorded once. The V call is TRBV28, the J call TRBJ1-3; weak D call: TRBD1 (5 bases). The CDR3 is 16 amino acids. V was pared by 6 bases and J by 1 base, with 16 bases between. The germline gives CDR1 MDHEN, CDR2 SYDVKM. The CDR3 DNA reads as TGTGCCAGCAGCTCCGGGACCAATTTATCTGGAAACACCATATATTTT. Translating it yields CASSSGTNLSGNTIYF.

This rearrangement joins TRBV30 to TRBJ1-2; the D gene is possibly TRBD1 (6 bases). V was cut by 5 bases and J by 6 bases, with 13 bases left in between. The CDR3 totals 12 residues. The germline V gene encodes CDR1 GTSNPN and CDR2 SVGIG (reference sequence). DNA for the CDR3: TGTGCCTGGGCCCTAGGGGGAGATGGCTACACCTTC. It translates to CAWALGGDGYTF.

The gene calls are TRBV4-1 and TRBJ2-1; TRBD1 aligns across 12 bases. This CDR3 has 19 amino acids. The trim removed 1 base at V and 4 bases at J, leaving 11 bases unmatched. Germline lookup yields CDR1 MGHRA and CDR2 YSYEKL. The CDR3 bases are TGCGCCAGCAGCCAAGCCCCGGGACAGGGGGCTCAAATTTACAATGAGCAGTTCTTC. This sequence encodes CASSQAPGQGAQIYNEQFF.

Worth noting for this clone: The sample has other DNA sequences that encode this CDR3 too. CDR3 region: CASSTGQGTEAFF. The CDR3 DNA sequence: TGTGCCAGCAGCACGGGACAGGGCACTGAAGCTTTCTTT. This rearrangement joins TRBV7-9 to TRBJ1-1; 9 bases match TRBD1. This CDR3 region has 13 residues. The ends lost 5 bases at V and 4 bases at J; junction bases unmatched: 2. Germline V lookup: CDR1 SEHNR, CDR2 FQNEAQ (reference sequence).

The rearrangement uses TRBV5-1 and TRBJ1-1; 10 nucleotides match TRBD1. J lost 7 bases, V lost 7 bases, and 4 bases had no gene match. Germline lookup yields CDR1 SGHRS and CDR2 YFSETQ. The CDR3 runs to 12 residues. The CDR3 bases are TGCGCCAGCGGACAGGGGGAGAATGAAGCTTTCTTT. As protein: CASGQGENEAFF.

V gene TRBV5-1 combines with J gene TRBJ2-1; 9 bases match TRBD1. CDR1 SGHRS and CDR2 YFSETQ come from the germline V gene. V was pared by 4 bases and J by 9 bases, with 8 bases of the junction left unmatched. CDR3 length: 14 amino acids. This CDR3 is CASSPTGGWGEQFF. Here the CDR3 DNA reads TGCGCCAGCAGCCCCACAGGGGGCTGGGGTGAGCAGTTCTTC.

This chain uses TRBV2 with TRBJ1-1; D is perhaps TRBD1 (6 bases). The V gene's germline CDR1 is SNHLY and CDR2 FYNNEI. Trimming stripped 4 bases from V and 6 bases from J, with 12 bases between. The CDR3 has 13 amino acids. Written as DNA, the CDR3 is TGTGCCAGCAGTGGTCAGGGGAATGCTGAAGCTTTCTTT. It is translated as CASSGQGNAEAFF.

V and J are TRBV29-1 and TRBJ2-5; TRBD2 matches 7 bases. This CDR3 is built from 12 residues. With 7 bases clipped from V and 5 bases from J, the junction kept 7 bases outside the gene matches. Germline values: CDR1 SQVTM, CDR2 ANQGSEA. The CDR3, as DNA: TGCAGCGGGGAGCGGGAAGGGGAGACCCAGTACTTC. Protein: CSGEREGETQYF.

V gene TRBV10-2 combines with J gene TRBJ1-1, with 7 bases matching TRBD1. The J segment lost 5 bases and the V segment lost 0 bases, leaving 6 bases of the junction unmatched. Germline V gene data show CDR1 as WSHSY and CDR2 as SAAADI. This CDR3 is built from 15 residues. CDR3 residues: CASSESMTGSTEAFF. CDR3 in DNA: TGCGCCAGCAGTGAGTCGATGACAGGGAGTACTGAAGCTTTCTTT.

A word on this clone: Other DNA sequences of this sample code for an identical CDR3. The chain is built from TRBV5-1 and TRBJ1-3; D remains unclear. Germline V gene lookup returns CDR1 SGHRS and CDR2 YFSETQ. V was cut by 1 base and J by 0 bases, with 8 bases left in between. The CDR3 is 15 residues long. The CDR3 DNA follows: TGCGCCAGCAGCTTGACACCCAGCTCTGGAAACACCATATATTTT. This gives the protein CASSLTPSSGNTIYF.

The chain employs TRBV2 and TRBJ1-1, with D unresolved. The germline V gene has CDR1 SNHLY and CDR2 FYNNEI. This CDR3 comprises 12 residues. V was clipped by 8 bases and J by 7 bases, with 14 bases between them. The CDR3, as DNA: TGTGCCAGCTATGGAGGGTTCGGTGAAGCTTTCTTT. Translated: CASYGGFGEAFF.

The V call is TRBV7-3, the J call TRBJ1-6; weak D call: TRBD1 (5 bases). Germline CDR1 SGHTA, CDR2 FQGTGA. The CDR3 totals 14 residues. V gave up 2 bases and J gave up 7 bases, with 9 bases separating them. The CDR3 loop is CASSLLGVNSPLHF. The CDR3, as DNA: TGTGCCAGCAGCTTATTAGGGGTAAATTCACCCCTCCACTTT.

V is TRBV7-9 and J is TRBJ2-2; 10 nucleotides line up with TRBD2. Losses at the gene ends were 5 bases for V and 3 bases for J; bases not matched to a gene: 6. Germline values: CDR1 SEHNR, CDR2 FQNEAQ (reference sequence). The CDR3 has 16 amino acids. The CDR3 DNA sequence: TGTGCCAGCAGCCCCGGGGGGACTAGCGACACCGGGGAGCTGTTTTTT. Its protein product is CASSPGGTSDTGELFF. Looking up the rest from reference TRBV7-9 and TRBJ2-2 gives the full variable domain: DTGVSQNPRHKITKRGQNVTFRCDPISEHNRLYWYRQTLGQGPEFLTYFQNEAQLEKSRLLSDRFSAERPKGSFSTLEIQRTEQGDSAMYLCASSPGGTSDTGELFFGEGSRLTVL.

The gene calls are TRBV18 and TRBJ1-1; D is possibly TRBD1 (5 bases). CDR1 is KGHSH, CDR2 LQKENI, per germline. CDR3 length: 12 residues. Trimming pared 1 base from V and 6 bases from J, leaving 6 bases between. The CDR3 sequence is CASSPRDAEAFF. The CDR3 region has the DNA TGTGCCAGCTCACCACGGGACGCTGAAGCTTTCTTT.

The rearrangement uses TRBV7-8 and TRBJ2-2; D gene ambiguous. Germline V CDR1 and CDR2: SGHVS, FQNEAQ. Trimming left V 1 base short and J 7 bases short, with 13 bases between. The CDR3 runs 15 residues. CDR3 nucleotide sequence: TGTGCCAGCAGCTTAGGACTTACGACCCGCGGGGAGCTGTTTTTT. Protein: CASSLGLTTRGELFF.

On this clone itself: This specimen includes other DNA sequences encoding the same CDR3. This rearrangement joins TRBV19 to TRBJ2-7; 10 bases are a match to TRBD1. The germline V gene has CDR1 LNHDA and CDR2 SQIVND (reference sequence). The CDR3 runs to 13 residues. V gave up 4 bases and J gave up 4 bases; unmatched junction bases: 1. The CDR3 sequence is CASSRDRGYEQYF. The CDR3 bases are TGTGCCAGTAGTAGGGACAGGGGATACGAGCAGTACTTC.